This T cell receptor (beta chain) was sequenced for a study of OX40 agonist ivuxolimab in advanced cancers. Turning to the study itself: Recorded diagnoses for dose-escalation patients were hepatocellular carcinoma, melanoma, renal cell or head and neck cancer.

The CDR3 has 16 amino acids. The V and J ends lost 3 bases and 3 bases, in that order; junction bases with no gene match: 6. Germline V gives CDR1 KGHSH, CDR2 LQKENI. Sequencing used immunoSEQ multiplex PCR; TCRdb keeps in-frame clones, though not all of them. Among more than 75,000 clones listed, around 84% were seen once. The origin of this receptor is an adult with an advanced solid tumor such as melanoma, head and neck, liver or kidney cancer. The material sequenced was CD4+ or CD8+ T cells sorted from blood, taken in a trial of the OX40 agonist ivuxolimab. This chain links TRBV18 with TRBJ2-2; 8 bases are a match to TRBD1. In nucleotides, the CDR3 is TGTGCCAGCTCACCCGGGACAGGCTGGCACACCGGGGAGCTGTTTTTT. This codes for CASSPGTGWHTGELFF.